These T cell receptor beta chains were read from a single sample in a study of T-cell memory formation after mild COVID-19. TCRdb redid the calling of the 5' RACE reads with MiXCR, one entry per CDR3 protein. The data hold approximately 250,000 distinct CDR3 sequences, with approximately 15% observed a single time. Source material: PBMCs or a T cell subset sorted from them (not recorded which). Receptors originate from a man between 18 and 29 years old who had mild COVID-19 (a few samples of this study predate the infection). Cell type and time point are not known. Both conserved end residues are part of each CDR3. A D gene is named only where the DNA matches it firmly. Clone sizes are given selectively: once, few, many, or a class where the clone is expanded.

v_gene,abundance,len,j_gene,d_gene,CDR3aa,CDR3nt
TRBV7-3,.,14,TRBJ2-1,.,CASSSAPPYNEQFF,TGTGCCAGCAGCTCGGCCCCTCCATACAATGAGCAGTTCTTC
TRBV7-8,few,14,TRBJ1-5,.,CASSRRAIDQPQHF,TGTGCCAGCAGCCGCCGGGCCATCGATCAGCCCCAGCATTTT
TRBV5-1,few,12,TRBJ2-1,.,CASSFDYNEQFF,TGCGCCAGCAGCTTTGACTACAATGAGCAGTTCTTC
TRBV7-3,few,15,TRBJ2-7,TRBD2,CASSPTGLAGDEQYF,TGTGCCAGCAGCCCGACTGGTCTAGCGGGGGACGAGCAGTACTTC
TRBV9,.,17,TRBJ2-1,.,CASSVVSGSQGRNEQFF,TGTGCCAGCAGCGTAGTTTCCGGGTCACAGGGTAGGAATGAGCAGTTCTTC
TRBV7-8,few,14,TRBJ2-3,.,CASRVAGAQDTQYF,TGTGCCAGCAGGGTCGCAGGGGCGCAAGATACGCAGTATTTT
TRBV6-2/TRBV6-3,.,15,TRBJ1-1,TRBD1,CASSSRTGGWPEAFF,TGTGCCAGCAGTTCCCGGACAGGGGGGTGGCCTGAAGCTTTCTTT
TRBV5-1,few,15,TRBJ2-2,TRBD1,CASSLQGLDTGELFF,TGCGCCAGCAGCCTACAGGGGCTCGACACCGGGGAGCTGTTTTTT
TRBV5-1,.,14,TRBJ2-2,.,CASSLPGQTGELFF,TGCGCCAGCAGCTTGCCGGGGCAGACCGGGGAGCTGTTTTTT
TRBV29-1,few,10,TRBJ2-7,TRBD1,CSVDRREQYF,TGCAGCGTGGACAGGCGCGAGCAGTACTTC
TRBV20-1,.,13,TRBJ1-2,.,CSARRGGNDGYTF,TGCAGTGCTAGACGAGGCGGGAATGATGGCTACACCTTC
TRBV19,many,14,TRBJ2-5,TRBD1,CASSDPGTEETQYF,TGTGCCAGTAGTGATCCCGGGACAGAAGAGACCCAGTACTTC
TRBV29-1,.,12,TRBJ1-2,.,CSASLGAHGYTF,TGCAGCGCCAGCTTAGGTGCGCATGGCTACACCTTC
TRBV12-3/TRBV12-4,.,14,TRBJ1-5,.,CASRKGHLNQPQHF,TGTGCCAGCAGGAAAGGACACCTCAATCAGCCCCAGCATTTT
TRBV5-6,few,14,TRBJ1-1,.,CASSWSQGVTEAFF,TGTGCCAGCAGCTGGTCCCAAGGGGTCACTGAAGCTTTCTTT
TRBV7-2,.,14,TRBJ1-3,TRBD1,CASSSDRGLNTIYF,TGTGCCAGCAGCTCTGACAGGGGGCTAAACACCATATATTTT
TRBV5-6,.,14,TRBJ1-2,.,CASSLDRVFDGYTF,TGTGCCAGCAGCTTGGACAGGGTTTTTGATGGCTACACCTTC
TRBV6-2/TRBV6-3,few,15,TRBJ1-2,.,CASSYVQGLDYGYTF,TGTGCCAGCAGTTACGTTCAGGGGCTGGACTATGGCTACACCTTC
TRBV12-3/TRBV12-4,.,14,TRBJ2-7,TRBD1,CASRMTGVTYEQYF,TGTGCCAGCAGGATGACAGGGGTGACCTACGAGCAGTACTTC
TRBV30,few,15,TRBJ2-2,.,CAWTDGGGLTGELFF,TGTGCCTGGACCGACGGAGGGGGGCTCACCGGGGAGCTGTTTTTT
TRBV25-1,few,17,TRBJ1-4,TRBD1,CASSSPGTGKVTEKLFF,TGTGCCAGCAGTTCACCGGGGACAGGGAAGGTGACGGAAAAACTGTTTTTT
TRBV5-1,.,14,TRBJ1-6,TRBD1,CASSAGQGSSPLHF,TGCGCCAGCAGCGCGGGACAGGGAAGCTCACCCCTCCACTTT
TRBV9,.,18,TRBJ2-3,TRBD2,CASSVDPGSGGVPDTQYF,TGTGCCAGCAGCGTAGACCCCGGGAGCGGGGGGGTACCAGATACGCAGTATTTT
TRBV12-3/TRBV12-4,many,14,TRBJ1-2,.,CASSLDLANYGYTF,TGTGCCAGCAGTTTAGATTTGGCTAACTATGGCTACACCTTC
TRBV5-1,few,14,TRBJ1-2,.,CASSPSGLSYGYTF,TGCGCCAGCAGCCCGTCGGGACTGAGCTATGGCTACACCTTC
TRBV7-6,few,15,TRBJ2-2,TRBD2,CASSTRLADTGELFF,TGTGCCAGCAGCACCCGACTAGCAGACACCGGGGAGCTGTTTTTT
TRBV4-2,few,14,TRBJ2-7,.,CASSQGATSYEQYF,TGTGCCAGCAGCCAAGGGGCAACCTCCTACGAGCAGTACTTC
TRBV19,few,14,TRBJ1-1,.,CASHGWSGHTEAFF,TGTGCCAGCCACGGCTGGTCGGGGCACACTGAAGCTTTCTTT
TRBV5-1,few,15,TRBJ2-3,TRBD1,CASILGDRGSDTQYF,TGCGCCAGCATTCTGGGGGACAGGGGTTCAGATACGCAGTATTTT
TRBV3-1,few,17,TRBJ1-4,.,CASSQERGRVDSEKLFF,TGTGCCAGCAGCCAAGAGAGGGGGAGAGTTGACTCTGAAAAACTGTTTTTT
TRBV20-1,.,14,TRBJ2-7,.,CSARDAWVSYEQYF,TGCAGTGCTAGAGATGCGTGGGTCTCCTACGAGCAGTACTTC
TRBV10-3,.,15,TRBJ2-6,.,CAISESANGANVLTF,TGTGCCATCAGTGAGAGTGCTAATGGGGCCAACGTCCTGACTTTC
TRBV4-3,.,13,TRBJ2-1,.,CASSQVEGYEQFF,TGCGCCAGCAGCCAAGTGGAGGGGTATGAGCAGTTCTTC
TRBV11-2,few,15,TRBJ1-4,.,CASSFNNRVDEKLFF,TGTGCCAGCAGCTTTAATAACAGGGTGGATGAAAAACTGTTTTTT
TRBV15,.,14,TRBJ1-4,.,CATSRTPRSEKLFF,TGTGCCACCAGCAGGACCCCGAGGAGTGAAAAACTGTTTTTT
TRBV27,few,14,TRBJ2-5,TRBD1,CASRSGQGIKTQYF,TGTGCCAGCAGATCGGGACAGGGGATAAAGACCCAGTACTTC
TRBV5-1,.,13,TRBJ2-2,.,CASSVGMTGELFF,TGCGCCAGCAGCGTAGGGATGACCGGGGAGCTGTTTTTT
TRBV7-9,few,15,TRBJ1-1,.,CASSLRTSPNTEAFF,TGTGCCAGCAGCCTCAGGACTAGCCCGAACACTGAAGCTTTCTTT
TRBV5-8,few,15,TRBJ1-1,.,CASSPAPDKPTEAFF,TGTGCCAGCAGCCCGGCACCAGACAAGCCTACTGAAGCTTTCTTT
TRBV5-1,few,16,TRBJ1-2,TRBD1,CASSLDMGQATYGYTF,TGCGCCAGCAGCTTGGATATGGGACAGGCTACCTATGGCTACACCTTC
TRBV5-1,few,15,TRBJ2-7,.,CASSTTGLSSYEQYF,TGCGCCAGCAGCACCACCGGACTAAGCTCCTACGAGCAGTACTTC
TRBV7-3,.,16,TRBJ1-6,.,CASSFSGRSGNSPLHF,TGTGCCAGCAGCTTCTCGGGGCGGAGTGGTAATTCACCCCTCCACTTT
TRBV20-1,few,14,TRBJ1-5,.,CSALLGGGNQPQHF,TGCAGTGCCCTACTAGGAGGGGGCAATCAGCCCCAGCATTTT
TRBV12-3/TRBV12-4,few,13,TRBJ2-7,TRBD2,CASSPGGTLREYF,TGTGCCAGCAGCCCGGGGGGGACATTAAGGGAGTACTTC
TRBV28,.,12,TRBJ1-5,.,CASSFSGPRQHF,TGTGCCAGCAGTTTCTCAGGCCCGCGCCAGCATTTT
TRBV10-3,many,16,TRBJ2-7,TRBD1,CAISESDRGSGYEQYF,TGTGCCATCAGTGAGTCGGACAGGGGAAGTGGCTACGAGCAGTACTTC
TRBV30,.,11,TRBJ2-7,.,CAWSAGNEQYF,TGTGCCTGGAGTGCAGGGAACGAGCAGTACTTC
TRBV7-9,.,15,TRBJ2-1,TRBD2,CASSFRLAGNNEQFF,TGTGCCAGCAGCTTCCGACTAGCGGGTAACAATGAGCAGTTCTTC
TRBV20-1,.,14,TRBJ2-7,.,CSARESGDDYEQYF,TGCAGTGCTAGAGAATCTGGGGACGACTACGAGCAGTACTTC
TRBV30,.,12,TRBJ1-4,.,CAWDQNTAKVFF,TGTGCCTGGGACCAAAATACAGCTAAAGTGTTTTTT
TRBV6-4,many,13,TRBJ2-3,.,CASSGDATDTQYF,TGTGCCAGCAGTGGGGACGCAACAGATACGCAGTATTTT
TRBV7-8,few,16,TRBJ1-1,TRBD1,CASSLGQGVANTEAFF,TGTGCCAGCAGCCTCGGACAGGGGGTCGCGAACACTGAAGCTTTCTTT
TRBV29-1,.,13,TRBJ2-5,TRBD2,CSSSGSNTETQYF,TGCAGCTCTAGCGGGTCCAACACGGAGACCCAGTACTTC
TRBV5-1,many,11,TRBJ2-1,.,CASSLGYEQFF,TGCGCCAGCAGCTTGGGCTACGAGCAGTTCTTC
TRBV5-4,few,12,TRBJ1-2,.,CASSSIRDGYTF,TGTGCCAGCAGCTCGATCAGGGATGGCTACACCTTC
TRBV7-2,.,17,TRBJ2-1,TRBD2,CASSLIQKRGAGDEQFF,TGTGCCAGCAGCTTAATTCAAAAGCGGGGAGCCGGGGATGAGCAGTTCTTC
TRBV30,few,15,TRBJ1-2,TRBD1,CAWSTHRGMWHGYTF,TGTGCCTGGAGTACACACAGGGGGATGTGGCACGGCTACACCTTC
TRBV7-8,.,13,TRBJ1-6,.,CASSGRYSSPLHF,TGTGCCAGCAGCGGGAGGTACTCTTCACCCCTCCACTTT
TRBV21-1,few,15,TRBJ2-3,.,CASSKDSDLSDTQYF,TGTGCCAGCAGCAAAGATTCCGACCTTTCCGATACGCAGTATTTT